Listed below are T cell receptor beta chains from one sample, sequenced in a study of cytomegalovirus exposure and HLA in healthy donors. Repertoires were generated with immunoSEQ multiplex PCR, while TCRdb's copy carries only in-frame clones and drops some. The sample lists roughly 250,000 clones; approximately 86% were seen once. The source material was PBMCs. These receptors all stem from a woman aged 25 to 45 in good health and CMV-seropositive. The CDR3 runs from the conserved cysteine through the conserved F or W. The D gene is left open where the match is weak. The size of a clone is reported for some rows only, either as once, few or many, or as a class for expanded clones.

NA | TRBJ2-1 | TRBV9 | TRBD2 | CASSVLAANSYNEQFF | TGTGCCAGCAGCGTGCTAGCGGCCAACTCCTACAATGAGCAGTTCTTC
once | TRBJ2-1 | TRBV2 | TRBD2 | CASRVSGEGVGHEQFF | TGTGCCAGCAGGGTCTCGGGGGAGGGCGTGGGACATGAGCAGTTCTTC
NA | TRBJ1-2 | TRBV5-1 | NA | CASSGSSHGYTF | TGCGCCAGCAGCGGCTCCAGTCATGGCTACACCTTC
NA | TRBJ1-2 | TRBV11-2 | TRBD1 | CASSLTGGAEGYTF | TGTGCCAGCAGCTTGACAGGGGGCGCGGAGGGCTACACCTTC
NA | TRBJ2-5 | TRBV7-3 | TRBD2 | CASSLLGGVRETQYF | TGTGCCAGCAGCTTATTGGGGGGGGTCCGAGAGACCCAGTACTTC
NA | TRBJ1-4 | TRBV4-1 | TRBD1 | CASSRSSQGAFSEKLFF | TGCGCCAGCAGCCGATCATCACAGGGGGCGTTTAGTGAAAAACTGTTTTTT
NA | TRBJ2-7 | TRBV30 | NA | CAWSVAFYEQYF | TGTGCCTGGAGTGTAGCTTTCTACGAGCAGTACTTC
NA | TRBJ1-3 | TRBV6-7 | NA | CASMRGFRDTIYF | TGTGCCAGCATGAGGGGGTTTAGAGACACCATATATTTT
NA | TRBJ2-7 | TRBV9 | TRBD2 | CASSVVASGTREQYF | TGTGCCAGCAGCGTAGTGGCTAGCGGGACACGCGAGCAGTACTTC
NA | TRBJ2-3 | TRBV7-6 | NA | CASSHTDTQYF | TGTGCCAGCAGTCATACAGATACGCAGTATTTT
once | TRBJ2-5 | TRBV14 | TRBD2 | CASSQEGEGIQETQYF | TGTGCCAGCAGCCAAGAAGGGGAGGGGATCCAAGAGACCCAGTACTTC
NA | TRBJ2-1 | TRBV27 | TRBD2 | CASSLWGTSGRYEQFF | TGTGCCAGCAGTTTATGGGGGACTAGCGGGAGGTATGAGCAGTTCTTC
few | TRBJ2-7 | TRBV11-2 | NA | CASGAYYEQYF | TGTGCCAGCGGAGCTTATTACGAGCAGTACTTC
NA | TRBJ1-4 | TRBV7-9 | NA | CASSSGTTNEKLFF | TGTGCCAGCAGCTCAGGGACAACGAATGAAAAACTGTTTTTT
NA | TRBJ1-1 | TRBV6-1 | NA | CASRRASNTEAFF | TGTGCCAGCAGGCGGGCTTCTAACACTGAAGCTTTCTTT
NA | TRBJ2-5 | TRBV30 | NA | CAWSGVPETQYF | TGTGCCTGGAGTGGAGTGCCCGAGACCCAGTACTTC
NA | TRBJ2-5 | TRBV10-1 | TRBD1 | CASSEDRGTGVWETQYF | TGCGCCAGCAGTGAAGATCGTGGGACAGGGGTTTGGGAGACCCAGTACTTC
NA | TRBJ2-7 | TRBV28 | TRBD2 | CASRKAGGHSYEQYF | TGTGCCAGCAGGAAAGCGGGAGGACACTCCTACGAGCAGTACTTC
NA | TRBJ2-7 | TRBV7-9 | NA | CASSLSYEQYF | TGTGCCAGCAGCCTCAGCTACGAGCAGTACTTC
NA | TRBJ2-5 | TRBV12-2 | NA | CEPVVATQETQYF | TGTGAGCCAGTGGTAGCGACTCAAGAGACCCAGTACTTC
once | TRBJ2-7 | TRBV5-6 | NA | CASSLLGGPYEQYF | TGTGCCAGCAGCTTGTTGGGGGGGCCCTACGAGCAGTACTTC
NA | TRBJ1-2 | TRBV6-1 | NA | CASLSIGRYYGYTF | TGTGCCAGCCTTAGTATCGGGAGATACTATGGCTACACCTTC
NA | TRBJ2-7 | TRBV6-6 | TRBD2 | CASGLAGGSYEQYF | TGTGCCAGCGGACTAGCGGGAGGATCCTACGAGCAGTACTTC
few | TRBJ2-7 | TRBV11-2 | TRBD1 | CASSHGDSVYEQYF | TGTGCCAGCAGCCATGGGGACAGCGTCTACGAGCAGTACTTC
NA | TRBJ1-2 | TRBV5-6 | NA | CASSFWGRTNYGYTF | TGTGCCAGCAGCTTCTGGGGCAGGACCAACTATGGCTACACCTTC
few | TRBJ1-2 | TRBV14 | TRBD1 | CASSQDIGTVYGYTF | TGTGCCAGCAGCCAAGATATTGGGACAGTCTATGGCTACACCTTC
once | TRBJ1-1 | TRBV13 | TRBD1 | CASSLVSDRGLNTEAFF | TGTGCCAGCAGCTTAGTGTCGGACAGGGGGTTGAACACTGAAGCTTTCTTT
NA | TRBJ2-1 | TRBV2 | TRBD1 | CASLPGGQDLSAGIHYNEQFF | TGTGCCAGCCTTCCTGGGGGACAGGATCTTAGCGCGGGGATCCACTACAATGAGCAGTTCTTC
NA | TRBJ2-7 | TRBV18 | NA | CASSPPSYEQYF | TGTGCCAGCTCACCCCCCTCGTACGAGCAGTACTTC
NA | TRBJ2-7 | TRBV11-3 | NA | CASSLRQGGYEQYF | TGTGCCAGCAGCTTACGCCAGGGGGGTTACGAGCAGTACTTC
NA | TRBJ2-7 | TRBV25-1 | TRBD2 | CASSSSGGVYEQYF | TGTGCCAGCAGTTCTAGCGGGGGGGTTTACGAGCAGTACTTC
many | TRBJ2-3 | TRBV15 | TRBD2 | CATRISGRSSTDTQYF | TGTGCCACCAGGATTAGCGGGAGATCTAGCACAGATACGCAGTATTTT
NA | TRBJ2-2 | TRBV27 | NA | CASSFSLGELFF | TGTGCCAGCAGTTTTTCCTTAGGGGAGCTGTTTTTT
once | TRBJ2-3 | TRBV5-1 | NA | CASSLSSSTDTQYF | TGCGCCAGCAGCTTGTCGTCCAGCACAGATACGCAGTATTTT
NA | TRBJ1-1 | TRBV5-1 | TRBD1 | CANPGQAMNTEAFF | TGCGCCAACCCGGGACAGGCTATGAACACTGAAGCTTTCTTT
NA | TRBJ2-3 | TRBV30 | TRBD1 | CAWSRGQGDADTQYF | TGTGCCTGGAGTAGGGGACAGGGGGACGCAGATACGCAGTATTTT
NA | TRBJ1-1 | TRBV6-6 | NA | CASSRRKGFGGTEAFF | TGTGCCAGCAGCCGAAGGAAGGGGTTCGGGGGCACTGAAGCTTTCTTT
few | TRBJ2-1 | TRBV19 | TRBD2 | CASGLAGGYNEQFF | TGTGCCAGTGGACTAGCGGGGGGATACAATGAGCAGTTCTTC
NA | TRBJ2-7 | TRBV7-2 | NA | CASSLTGAEQYF | TGTGCCAGCAGCTTAACTGGGGCCGAGCAGTACTTC